This entry lists 28 T cell receptor beta chains sequenced from one sample in a study of post-analysis software for immune sequencing data. Unique molecular identifiers were built into the TCR beta cDNA libraries. TCRdb analysed the PCR reads with MiXCR anew, one entry per CDR3 protein. The sample yields hundreds of thousands of distinct CDR3 sequences, approximately 59% seen once. General study findings and limits: There were a few TRBV segments more frequent in patients than controls, and TRBV5-6, TRBV5-1 and TRBV20-1 were among them.

Antigen specificity for these receptors is unknown. Material: blood. All receptors derive from a girl aged 2 to 10 with multiple sclerosis.

The gene calls are TRBV3-1 and TRBJ1-2; the D gene is possibly TRBD1 (6 bases). Germline CDR1 LGHDT, CDR2 YNNKEL (reference sequence). The CDR3 sequence is 13 residues long. The V and J ends lost 2 bases and 8 bases respectively, with 12 bases between them. CDR3 sequence reads: CASSQLQGGGYTF. In DNA, the CDR3 is TGTGCCAGCAGCCAACTACAGGGTGGCGGCTACACCTTC.

This clonotype was recorded a few times. The CDR3 sequence: CASSPRLDEQFF. In nucleotides, the CDR3 is TGTGCCAGCAGCCCCCGATTAGACGAGCAGTTCTTC. The chain is built from TRBV11-2 and TRBJ2-1; no definite D call. The CDR3 has 12 amino acids. Germline CDR1 SGHAT, CDR2 FQNNGV. V was cut by 5 bases and J by 10 bases, with 12 bases left in between. The full variable domain, rest sourced from reference TRBV11-2 and TRBJ2-1, is EAGVAQSPRYKIIEKRQSVAFWCNPISGHATLYWYQQILGQGPKLLIQFQNNGVVDDSQLPKDRFSAERLKGVDSTLKIQPAKLEDSAVYLCASSPRLDEQFFGPGTRLTVL.

CDR3 DNA: TGTGCCAGCAGCGCCCTAGGGGACATTCAGTACTTC. Amino acid sequence: CASSALGDIQYF. The chain employs TRBV3-1 and TRBJ2-7, with D tentatively TRBD1 (5 bases). The closer fit of TRBJ2-4 to the DNA end suggests the J call may be wrong. Germline assignment: CDR1 LGHDT and CDR2 YNNKEL (reference sequence). CDR3 size: 12 residues.

V is TRBV10-3 and J is TRBJ1-2; D uncertain. Per germline, CDR1 ENHRY and CDR2 SYGVKD. The CDR3 loop spans 15 amino acids. V was pared by 4 bases and J by 0 bases, with 12 bases between. CDR3 coding DNA: TGTGCCATCAGTGTAGGAGGGCCGGCTAACTATGGCTACACCTTC. Translated: CAISVGGPANYGYTF.

This rearrangement joins TRBV20-1 to TRBJ2-7; D is perhaps TRBD1 (7 bases). The better agreement between TRBJ2-5 and the DNA end casts doubt on the J call. The CDR3 has 14 residues. From germline, CDR1 is DFQATT and CDR2 SNEGSKA (reference sequence). The CDR3 reads CSAALEGAGETQYF. The CDR3 DNA follows: TGCAGTGCGGCCTTAGAGGGGGCGGGGGAGACCCAGTACTTC.

For the CDR3, the DNA is TGCAGTGCCCCAAGGCCTTACTCCTACGAGCAGTACTTC. Translated: CSAPRPYSYEQYF. The chain employs TRBV20-1 and TRBJ2-7; D is unresolved. The CDR3 has 13 residues. Germline V gives CDR1 DFQATT, CDR2 SNEGSKA (reference sequence). V lost 6 bases, J lost 0 bases, and 12 bases lay in between.

The chain uses TRBV12-3 or TRBV12-4 and TRBJ2-2; TRBD1 might be the D (5 bases). The CDR3 is 15 amino acids. The V and J ends lost 5 bases and 6 bases respectively, with 16 bases between them. CDR3 coding DNA: TGTGCCAGCAGTCTAGGGCCTCAGGGCTCCGGGGAGCTGTTTTTT. Encoded protein: CASSLGPQGSGELFF.

The chain uses TRBV4-1 and TRBJ1-2; TRBD1 matches at 7 bases. The CDR3 is 16 amino acids. Trimming took 4 bases from V and 2 from J; bases not matched to a gene: 10. Germline CDR1 MGHRA, CDR2 YSYEKL. CDR3 amino acids: CASSRLFGTVNYGYTF. CDR3 nucleotides: TGCGCCAGCAGCCGACTCTTTGGGACAGTGAACTATGGCTACACCTTC.

This clonotype turned up a few times. The chain uses TRBV12-3 or TRBV12-4 and TRBJ2-1; weak D call: TRBD1 (5 bases). V was shortened by 1 base and J by 2 bases, with 12 bases between the two germline ends. The CDR3 spans 16 residues. CDR3 loop: CASSLGPGLPYNEQFF. CDR3 in DNA: TGTGCCAGCAGTTTAGGTCCAGGGCTACCCTACAATGAGCAGTTCTTC.

As to this clonotype: An end of the junction does not agree with germline; a read error may underlie this. The chain couples TRBV11-1 to TRBJ2-6, with D possibly being TRBD1 (6 bases). Germline-derived CDR1 and CDR2 are SGHAT and FQDESV (reference sequence). This CDR3 region has 15 residues. CDR3 protein: CASGLAGAGANVLTF. In nucleotides, the CDR3 is TGTGCCAGCGGCTTAGCAGGGGCAGGGGCCAACGTCCTGACTTTC.

The CDR3 DNA is TGTGCCAGCAGTTCAGCCCAGAACACTGAAGCTTTCTTT. The encoded protein is CASSSAQNTEAFF. This sequence joins TRBV6-5 and TRBJ1-1; D unresolved. The CDR3 contains 13 residues. V gave up 4 bases and J gave up 1 base, with 7 bases separating them. Germline assignment: CDR1 MNHEY and CDR2 SVGAGI.

V gene TRBV5-1 combines with J gene TRBJ2-5, with TRBD1 matching 7 bases. This CDR3 has 15 amino acids. J was trimmed by 11 bases and V by 0 bases; bases with no gene match: 13. From germline, CDR1 is SGHRS and CDR2 YFSETQ. The CDR3 DNA follows: TGCGCCAGCAGCTTGGGTCCAGGGGGACGATGGGAGCAGTACTTC. Its protein product is CASSLGPGGRWEQYF.

As DNA, the CDR3 is TGTGCCAGCAGCTTCAGCCCTGACCTATCTGGCTACACCTTC. Protein product: CASSFSPDLSGYTF. The chain uses TRBV7-2 and TRBJ1-2; D is ambiguous. V dropped 3 bases and J dropped 7 bases, with 15 bases sitting between them. Germline-derived CDR1 and CDR2 are SGHTA and FQGNSA. CDR3 size: 14 residues.

The rearrangement uses TRBV5-1 and TRBJ2-3; D is undetermined. This CDR3 contains 14 residues. V lost 0 bases and J 4 bases, leaving 9 bases between the germline ends. From germline, CDR1 is SGHRS and CDR2 YFSETQ. CDR3: CASSLDGPADTQYF. The CDR3 DNA follows: TGCGCCAGCAGCTTGGATGGGCCGGCAGATACGCAGTATTTT.

This chain uses TRBV19 with TRBJ2-1, with no clear D. Between the trimmed V and J ends, which lost 1 base and 4 bases, there was a span of 17 bases. From germline, CDR1 is LNHDA and CDR2 SQIVND (reference sequence). CDR3 size: 17 residues. CDR3 sequence (DNA): TGTGCCAGTAGTATAGGTAGGGCGATATGGGTTTACAATGAGCAGTTCTTC. Translating it yields CASSIGRAIWVYNEQFF. Full variable domain (rest looked up from reference TRBV19 and TRBJ2-1): DGGITQSPKYLFRKEGQNVTLSCEQNLNHDAMYWYRQDPGQGLRLIYYSQIVNDFQKGDIAEGYSVSREKKESFPLTVTSAQKNPTAFYLCASSIGRAIWVYNEQFFGPGTRLTVL.

This clonotype was counted a few times. This rearrangement joins TRBV4-1 to TRBJ2-1, with D possibly being TRBD1 (6 bases). The CDR3 is 16 residues long. Per the germline V gene, CDR1 is MGHRA and CDR2 is YSYEKL. Trimming shortened V by 0 bases and J by 7 bases, and 16 bases separated the two germline ends. CDR3 sequence: CASSQDTDRTLNEQFF. The CDR3 DNA reads TGCGCCAGCAGCCAAGATACGGACAGAACCCTAAATGAGCAGTTCTTC.

The chain has TRBV5-1 and TRBJ1-5; a possible D gene is TRBD1 (6 bases). The CDR3 consists of 15 residues. The V end was cut by 0 bases, the J end by 5 bases, with 12 bases between. The germline CDR1 and CDR2 sequences are SGHRS and YFSETQ. For the CDR3, the DNA is TGCGCCAGCAGCTTGGTGTCGGGGGGCGATCAGCCCCAGCATTTT. It yields the protein CASSLVSGGDQPQHF. Complete variable domain (other parts from reference TRBV5-1 and TRBJ1-5): KAGVTQTPRYLIKTRGQQVTLSCSPISGHRSVSWYQQTPGQGLQFLFEYFSETQRNKGNFPGRFSGRQFSNSRSEMNVSTLELGDSALYLCASSLVSGGDQPQHFGDGTRLSIL.

The sample holds a few counts of this clonotype. The chain carries TRBV10-3 and TRBJ2-1; 11 bases are a match to TRBD2. V was pared by 10 bases and J by 3 bases, with 5 bases of the junction left unmatched. The CDR3 contains 14 residues. Germline-derived CDR1 and CDR2 are ENHRY and SYGVKD. The CDR3, as DNA: TGTGCCACCACCGGGACTAGCGGCTACAATGAGCAGTTCTTC. It specifies CATTGTSGYNEQFF.

V and J are TRBV12-3 or TRBV12-4 and TRBJ1-1, with D possibly matching TRBD1 (5 bases). Trimming stripped 4 bases from V and 6 bases from J, with 12 bases between. This CDR3 comprises 13 residues. The CDR3 bases are TGTGCCAGCAGTTCGCGGACAAGGGCTGAAGCTTTCTTT. Its translation: CASSSRTRAEAFF.

The CDR3 region is CASSLDRSLYNEQFF. CDR3 nucleotide sequence: TGTGCCAGCAGTTTGGACAGGTCCTTATACAATGAGCAGTTCTTC. The genes are TRBV12-3 or TRBV12-4 and TRBJ2-1; the match to TRBD1 covers 7 bases. V lost 3 bases and J lost 4; bases outside the gene matches: 6. This CDR3 is built from 15 residues.

The rearrangement links TRBV3-1 to TRBJ2-7; D is ambiguous. Between the trimmed V and J ends, which lost 3 bases and 1 base, there was a span of 4 bases. This CDR3 is built from 12 residues. Germline CDR1 LGHDT, CDR2 YNNKEL (reference sequence). CDR3 sequence: CASSHKSYEQYF. The DNA for the CDR3 is TGTGCCAGCAGCCACAAGTCCTACGAGCAGTACTTC.

This clonotype was detected once. The chain links TRBV6-4 to TRBJ2-1; TRBD2 agrees at 10 bases. V shed 3 bases, J shed 7 bases, and the junction held 3 bases outside the gene matches. CDR1 and CDR2 from the germline V gene are MRHNA and SNTAGT. This CDR3 has 14 residues. The CDR3 sequence is CASSELAGSNEQFF. As DNA, the CDR3 is TGTGCCAGCAGTGAACTAGCGGGGTCAAATGAGCAGTTCTTC.

V gene TRBV10-3 combines with J gene TRBJ2-3; D possibly corresponds to TRBD2 (5 bases). The V gene lost 4 bases and the J gene lost 2 bases, with 7 bases spanning the gap. CDR3 length: 13 amino acids. Germline CDR1 and CDR2: ENHRY and SYGVKD. The CDR3 region is CAISGRDTDTQYF. The CDR3 nucleotides are TGTGCCATCAGTGGCCGGGACACAGATACGCAGTATTTT.

The chain recombines TRBV5-8 with TRBJ1-5; tentative D call: TRBD1 (6 bases). With 0 bases removed from V and 3 bases from J, the gap between germline ends came to 10 bases. The length of the CDR3 is 15 residues. Germline V gene sequence: CDR1 SGHTS, CDR2 YDEGEE. The CDR3: CASSLGGQLNQPQHF. CDR3 DNA sequence: TGTGCCAGCAGCTTGGGGGGACAACTCAATCAGCCCCAGCATTTT.

The V and J genes are TRBV20-1 and TRBJ2-7; 12 nucleotides agree with TRBD2. This CDR3 region has 15 residues. V lost 5 bases to trimming and J lost 0 bases; unmatched junction nucleotides: 5. In germline, CDR1 is DFQATT, CDR2 SNEGSKA (reference sequence). Here the CDR3 DNA reads TGCAGTGCTCCTTCTAGCGGGAGGGCCTCCTACGAGCAGTACTTC. Translated: CSAPSSGRASYEQYF.

The chain couples TRBV18 to TRBJ2-1; 7 positions agree with TRBD1. Germline CDR1 is KGHSH and CDR2 is LQKENI. J lost 3 bases, V lost 3 bases, and 8 bases had no gene match. The CDR3 has 16 amino acids. CDR3 region: CASSPQTGTGYNEQFF. The DNA for the CDR3 is TGTGCCAGCTCACCGCAGACAGGGACGGGCTACAATGAGCAGTTCTTC.

This chain uses TRBV2 with TRBJ1-4, with D unresolved. V shed 6 bases and J shed 5 bases, with 16 bases lying between them. Germline values: CDR1 SNHLY, CDR2 FYNNEI. CDR3 size: 15 residues. The CDR3: CASSGTGSINEKLFF. The CDR3 coding sequence is TGTGCCAGCAGCGGCACCGGGAGTATAAATGAAAAACTGTTTTTT.

This chain uses TRBV5-6 with TRBJ2-2; no firm D call. Trimming took 5 bases from V and 1 from J, leaving 9 bases between them. Per germline, CDR1 SGHDT and CDR2 YYEEEE. The CDR3 has 14 amino acids. Here the CDR3 DNA reads TGTGCCAGCAGTTCGATTATGAACACCGGGGAGCTGTTTTTT. Translated: CASSSIMNTGELFF.